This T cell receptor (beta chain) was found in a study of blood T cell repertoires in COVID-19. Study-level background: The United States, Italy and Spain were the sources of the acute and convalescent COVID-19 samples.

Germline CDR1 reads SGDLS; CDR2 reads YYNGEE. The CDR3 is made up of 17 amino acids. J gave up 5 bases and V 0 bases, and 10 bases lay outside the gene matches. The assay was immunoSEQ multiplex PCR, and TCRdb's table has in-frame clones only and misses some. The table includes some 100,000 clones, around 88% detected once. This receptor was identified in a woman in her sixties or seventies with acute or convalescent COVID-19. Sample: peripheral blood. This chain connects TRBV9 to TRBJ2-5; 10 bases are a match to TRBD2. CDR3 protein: CASSVGTLLAGMETQYF. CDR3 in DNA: TGTGCCAGCAGCGTAGGGACCCTACTAGCGGGGATGGAGACCCAGTACTTC.